This T cell receptor (beta chain) came from a study of cytotoxic CD8 clonotypes in ibrutinib-treated CLL. Study-wide context: There were, on average, approximately 250,000 productive templates and approximately 94,000 productive rearrangements per sample.

Of note for this clone: Its antigen is undetermined.

The planned depth of sequencing spanned 1 in 200,000 to 1 in 1 million T cells. The protocol was immunoSEQ multiplex PCR, while the TCRdb copy is restricted to in-frame clones and leaves out a portion. The data contain some 200,000 clones, roughly three quarters of them singletons. The CDR3 loop spans 12 amino acids. Germline-derived CDR1 and CDR2 are SQVTM and ANQGSEA. The V and J ends lost 6 bases and 2 bases, in that order; junction bases with no gene match: 2. Points from the study as a whole: The study found baseline clonality above age-matched healthy donors, tracking circulating CD8+ T-cell counts.

The TCR sequence derives from a human donor with chronic lymphocytic leukemia. The sequencing used PBMCs, collected after 12 months of ibrutinib treatment. The chain recombines TRBV29-1 with TRBJ2-7; 9 bases line up with TRBD1. CDR3: CSVDRGPYEQYF. CDR3 nucleotide sequence: TGCAGCGTGGACAGGGGCCCCTACGAGCAGTACTTC.